Many counts were recorded for the clone carrying this T cell receptor beta chain. Its antigen is unknown. The entry originates in a study of T cells in Graves' hyperthyroidism and ophthalmopathy. Study-level points and caveats: The blood repertoire included most of the expanded thyroid clonotypes above 0.001.

RNA transcripts yielded amplified TCR beta CDR3 regions. During a first-round RT-PCR of the TCR CDR3, the HTBI primer set was used. TCRdb reprocessed the multiplex PCR reads via MiXCR and lists one record per CDR3 protein. The table includes a few hundred thousand distinct CDR3 sequences, around 13% detected once. V was trimmed by 1 base and J by 7 bases, leaving 11 bases between them. CDR1 is SGHVS, CDR2 FNYEAQ, per germline. This CDR3 has 14 amino acids. The TCR was taken from a woman between 25 and 40 years old with Graves' ophthalmopathy. The chain recombines TRBV7-6 with TRBJ2-1; weak D call: TRBD2 (5 bases). Sequencing used blood. CDR3 in amino acids: CASSLGGQTNEQFF. The CDR3 bases are TGTGCCAGCAGCTTAGGAGGGCAGACGAATGAGCAGTTCTTC. Using reference TRBV7-6 and TRBJ2-1 for the parts outside the CDR3, the full variable domain is GAGVSQSPRYKVTKRGQDVALRCDPISGHVSLYWYRQALGQGPEFLTYFNYEAQQDKSGLPNDRFSAERPEGSISTLTIQRTEQRDSAMYRCASSLGGQTNEQFFGPGTRLTVL.